These 24 T cell receptor beta chains were sequenced from one sample in a study of cytomegalovirus exposure and HLA in healthy donors. 60 Vbeta and 13 Jbeta primers were used in PCR. Sequencing used immunoSEQ multiplex PCR; TCRdb keeps in-frame clones, though not all of them. The table shows about 130,000 clones, with roughly 80% occurring only once. Sequenced input: PBMCs. These receptors originate from a man aged 18-30 years in good health and CMV-seropositive.

The chain is built from TRBV7-2 and TRBJ2-7, with 8 bases aligning to TRBD2. CDR1 SGHTA and CDR2 FQGNSA come from the germline V gene. V shed 3 bases, J shed 2 bases, and the junction held 3 bases outside the gene matches. The CDR3 totals 14 residues. CDR3 amino acids: CASSLGLGPYEQYF. In nucleotides, the CDR3 is TGTGCCAGCAGCTTGGGACTAGGTCCCTACGAGCAGTACTTC.

The CDR3 DNA is TGTGCCAGCAGCTTAACCGGTGCAGGGGGACGGAATGAGCAGTTCTTC. Its translation: CASSLTGAGGRNEQFF. This chain joins TRBV11-2 and TRBJ2-1, with 7 bases lining up with TRBD1. V lost 2 bases to trimming and J lost 7 bases; unmatched junction nucleotides: 11. CDR1 SGHAT and CDR2 FQNNGV come from the germline V gene. The CDR3 has 16 amino acids.

A single count supports this clone. The gene calls are TRBV7-9 and TRBJ1-2; 7 nucleotides align to TRBD1. CDR3 length equals 16 residues. The V gene's germline CDR1 is SEHNR and CDR2 FQNEAQ (reference sequence). The V and J ends lost 2 bases and 0 bases, in that order; junction bases with no gene match: 6. CDR3 nucleotides: TGTGCCAGCAGCTTACCCGGGACAGAGACTAACTATGGCTACACCTTC. The encoded protein is CASSLPGTETNYGYTF.

V is TRBV19 and J is TRBJ2-3, with TRBD1 identical over 9 bases. The CDR3 runs to 14 residues. Losses at the gene ends were 6 bases for V and 9 bases for J; bases not matched to a gene: 10. CDR1 and CDR2 (germline): LNHDA, SQIVND (reference sequence). The DNA of the CDR3 is TGTGCCAGTAGGACAGGGGGGTACGCAGGGACGCAGTATTTT. This sequence encodes CASRTGGYAGTQYF.

This chain links TRBV7-2 with TRBJ1-1, with D possibly matching TRBD1 (6 bases). Germline loops: CDR1 SGHTA, CDR2 FQGNSA. Deletions cut 5 bases from V and 6 bases from J, with 13 bases between. CDR3 length: 13 amino acids. CDR3 bases: TGTGCCAGCAGCCAGGGGTATCGGGCTGAAGCTTTCTTT. This encodes CASSQGYRAEAFF.

This clone was seen only a few times. V is TRBV30 and J is TRBJ2-5; TRBD2 aligns across 8 bases. Trimming cost V 0 bases and J 1 base; bases outside gene matches: 7. The CDR3 covers 16 residues. In germline, CDR1 is GTSNPN, CDR2 SVGIG (reference sequence). The CDR3 sequence is CAWSVGSSGFQETQYF. DNA for the CDR3: TGTGCCTGGAGTGTTGGGTCTAGCGGGTTCCAAGAGACCCAGTACTTC.

CDR3 protein: CATPLPGTNEKLFF. The CDR3 coding sequence is TGTGCCACCCCCTTACCAGGAACTAATGAAAAACTGTTTTTT. The chain has TRBV6-4 and TRBJ1-4; D unresolved. CDR3 size: 14 residues. The V end was cut by 10 bases, the J end by 1 base, with 13 bases between. Germline CDR1 MRHNA, CDR2 SNTAGT.

The chain is built from TRBV5-1 and TRBJ1-1, with a possible D match to TRBD1 (5 bases). The length of the CDR3 is 14 residues. V lost 3 bases and J 6 bases, leaving 15 bases between the germline ends. Germline values: CDR1 SGHRS, CDR2 YFSETQ. The CDR3 is CASSSGGSVAEAFF. In nucleotides, the CDR3 is TGCGCCAGCAGCTCGGGGGGGAGCGTCGCTGAAGCTTTCTTT. Combining the CDR3 with reference TRBV5-1 and TRBJ1-1 gives the whole variable domain KAGVTQTPRYLIKTRGQQVTLSCSPISGHRSVSWYQQTPGQGLQFLFEYFSETQRNKGNFPGRFSGRQFSNSRSEMNVSTLELGDSALYLCASSSGGSVAEAFFGQGTRLTVV.

This chain connects TRBV2 to TRBJ2-5; TRBD1 might be the D (6 bases). The tail of the sequence fits TRBJ2-7 better, so the J call may be wrong. CDR1 is SNHLY, CDR2 FYNNEI, per germline. CDR3 length: 13 residues. This chain's CDR3 is CASSAGTPYEQYF. The DNA for the CDR3 is TGTGCCAGCAGTGCCGGGACACCCTACGAGCAGTACTTC.

V and J are TRBV7-8 and TRBJ1-5, with TRBD1 matching 8 bases. Germline CDR1 and CDR2: SGHVS and FQNEAQ. J was trimmed by 1 base and V by 1 base; bases with no gene match: 15. The CDR3 extends over 20 amino acids. The CDR3 region has the DNA TGTGCCAGCAGCTTAGTGTGGGGCTCAGGGGGCGGAAGAAGCAATCAGCCCCAGCATTTT. It translates to CASSLVWGSGGGRSNQPQHF. Drawing the rest from reference TRBV7-8 and TRBJ1-5, the complete variable domain is GAGVSQSPRYKVAKRGQDVALRCDPISGHVSLFWYQQALGQGPEFLTYFQNEAQLDKSGLPSDRFFAERPEGSVSTLKIQRTQQEDSAVYLCASSLVWGSGGGRSNQPQHFGDGTRLSIL.

This rearrangement joins TRBV30 to TRBJ2-7, with D possibly TRBD1 on 7 matching bases. The CDR3 is made up of 15 amino acids. With 3 bases removed from V and 3 bases from J, the gap between germline ends came to 18 bases. Germline CDR1 reads GTSNPN; CDR2 reads SVGIG (reference sequence). The CDR3 loop reads CAWSPWAGGFYEQYF. CDR3 bases: TGTGCCTGGAGCCCGTGGGCAGGGGGGTTCTACGAGCAGTACTTC.

The chain combines TRBV6-6 with TRBJ2-5; 7 bases match TRBD1. CDR3 size: 16 residues. Trimming cost V 5 bases and J 1 base; bases outside gene matches: 10. Germline V CDR1 and CDR2: MNHNY, SVGAGI (reference sequence). Here the CDR3 DNA reads TGTGCCAGCAGTAAATCGACAGGGTATCCCCAAGAGACCCAGTACTTC. It codes for CASSKSTGYPQETQYF.

This chain joins TRBV6-1 and TRBJ2-2; TRBD1 aligns across 11 bases. Germline V gene data show CDR1 as MNHNS and CDR2 as SASEGT. The length of the CDR3 is 15 residues. Losses at the gene ends were 6 bases for V and 7 bases for J; bases not matched to a gene: 7. CDR3 coding DNA: TGTGCCAGCAGAGTCGGACAGGGGGCGATCGGGGAGCTGTTTTTT. Amino acids: CASRVGQGAIGELFF.

The V and J genes are TRBV5-1 and TRBJ2-2; 8 bases match TRBD1. From germline, CDR1 is SGHRS and CDR2 YFSETQ. This CDR3 is 17 amino acids long. V was clipped by 2 bases and J by 6 bases; unmatched bases: 12. CDR3 protein: CASSFTAGQVWPGELFF. The DNA for the CDR3 is TGCGCCAGCAGCTTCACGGCGGGACAGGTCTGGCCCGGGGAGCTGTTTTTT.

The chain combines TRBV19 with TRBJ1-2; D not resolved. The CDR3 has 12 amino acids. Germline CDR1 and CDR2: LNHDA and SQIVND (reference sequence). V was shortened by 6 bases and J by 4 bases, with 9 bases between the two germline ends. The CDR3 region has the DNA TGTGCCAGTAGAACGGCGGGCTATGGCTACACCTTC. Protein sequence: CASRTAGYGYTF.

The chain combines TRBV30 with TRBJ1-6, with 10 bases aligning to TRBD1. V gave up 7 bases and J gave up 13 bases; unmatched junction bases: 13. The CDR3 is 14 amino acids. The germline V gene has CDR1 GTSNPN and CDR2 SVGIG (reference sequence). This chain's CDR3 is CAFYPGQGFWPLHF. CDR3 nucleotide sequence: TGTGCCTTCTATCCGGGACAGGGGTTTTGGCCCCTCCACTTT.

The J gene is TRBJ2-5, the V gene TRBV27; D perhaps matches TRBD2 (6 bases). In germline, CDR1 is MNHEY, CDR2 SMNVEV (reference sequence). Trimming shortened V by 6 bases and J by 5 bases, and 19 bases separated the two germline ends. The CDR3 extends over 15 amino acids. CDR3 protein: CASSLRRGGRETQYF. As DNA, the CDR3 is TGTGCCAGCAGCTTACGGAGGGGTGGGAGGGAGACCCAGTACTTC.

J is TRBJ1-5 and V is TRBV29-1; D gene unclear. With 2 bases removed from V and 0 bases from J, the gap between germline ends came to 11 bases. The V gene's germline CDR1 is SQVTM and CDR2 ANQGSEA. The CDR3 sequence is 15 residues long. DNA of the CDR3: TGCAGCGTTGAAATTGGTTGGCCTAGCAATCAGCCCCAGCATTTT. Amino acid sequence: CSVEIGWPSNQPQHF.

The rearrangement joins TRBV5-1 to TRBJ2-6; D perhaps matches TRBD1 (6 bases). Germline assignment: CDR1 SGHRS and CDR2 YFSETQ. The CDR3 has 16 amino acids. Deletions cut 2 bases from V and 0 bases from J, with 9 bases between. Here the CDR3 reads CASSFGQLSGANVLTF. The DNA of the CDR3 is TGCGCCAGCAGCTTCGGACAGCTCTCTGGGGCCAACGTCCTGACTTTC.

This chain links TRBV7-8 with TRBJ2-7, with D perhaps TRBD2 (5 bases). The V end lost 0 bases, the J end lost 9 bases, and 12 bases lay between the germline ends. Germline V gene data show CDR1 as SGHVS and CDR2 as FQNEAQ. CDR3 length: 13 residues. The CDR3 DNA reads TGTGCCAGCAGCTTAGCTCGGGGAGCTGGGCAGTACTTC. Translated, it gives CASSLARGAGQYF.

This clone appeared a few times. The chain joins TRBV29-1 to TRBJ2-7; the match to TRBD1 covers 10 bases. The CDR3 is 15 residues long. The trim removed 6 bases at V and 4 bases at J, leaving 12 bases unmatched. The germline gives CDR1 SQVTM, CDR2 ANQGSEA. The CDR3 nucleotides are TGCAGCGTATACGGCCGCGGGACAGGGGCGTACGAGCAGTACTTC. This encodes CSVYGRGTGAYEQYF.

The genes are TRBV9 and TRBJ2-7; the match to TRBD1 covers 9 bases. After removal of 3 bases from V and 3 bases from J, the junction contained 7 bases not matched to a gene. The CDR3 consists of 15 residues. From germline, CDR1 is SGDLS and CDR2 YYNGEE. DNA of the CDR3: TGTGCCAGCAGCGCCGACACAGGGGGCATCTACGAGCAGTACTTC. As protein: CASSADTGGIYEQYF.

J is TRBJ2-7 and V is TRBV6-6; TRBD1 aligns across 11 bases. V lost 6 bases to trimming and J lost 4 bases; unmatched junction nucleotides: 5. CDR3 length equals 14 residues. Germline lookup yields CDR1 MNHNY and CDR2 SVGAGI (reference sequence). The CDR3 reads CASRGTGGFYEQYF. The CDR3 bases are TGTGCCAGCAGGGGGACAGGGGGTTTTTACGAGCAGTACTTC.

J is TRBJ2-1 and V is TRBV20-1; D is unresolved. This CDR3 has 11 residues. Germline lookup yields CDR1 DFQATT and CDR2 SNEGSKA (reference sequence). V lost 4 bases to trimming and J lost 6 bases, with 7 bases between them. The CDR3 here is CSATTVNEQFF. The CDR3 DNA follows: TGCAGTGCTACGACTGTCAATGAGCAGTTCTTC.